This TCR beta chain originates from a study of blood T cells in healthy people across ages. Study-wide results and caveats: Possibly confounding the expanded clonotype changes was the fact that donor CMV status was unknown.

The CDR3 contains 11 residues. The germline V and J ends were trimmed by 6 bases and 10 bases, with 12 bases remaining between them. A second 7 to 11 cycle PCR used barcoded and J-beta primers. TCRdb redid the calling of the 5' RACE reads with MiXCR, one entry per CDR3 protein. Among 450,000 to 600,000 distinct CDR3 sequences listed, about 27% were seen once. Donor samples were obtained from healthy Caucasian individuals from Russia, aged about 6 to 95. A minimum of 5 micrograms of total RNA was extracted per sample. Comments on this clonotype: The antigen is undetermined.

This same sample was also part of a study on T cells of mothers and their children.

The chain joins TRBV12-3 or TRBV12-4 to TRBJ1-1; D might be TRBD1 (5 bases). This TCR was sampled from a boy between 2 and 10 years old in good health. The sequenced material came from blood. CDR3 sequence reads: CASRGARGAFF. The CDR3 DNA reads TGTGCCAGCAGAGGGGCCCGCGGAGCTTTCTTT.